This record concerns one T cell receptor beta chain sequence. Only a few counts were recorded for this clone. The antigen it binds to is not known. No base quality values were provided; no much bigger clone lies one nucleotide off. The entry originates in a study of blood T cell repertoires in COVID-19 (dated by TCRdb to the early 2020s). With regard to the full study: Collaborator samples came from the United States, Italy and Spain and covered acute and convalescent phases of COVID-19. The material from the prospective study consisted of cDNA or gDNA derived from T cells, B-cell-depleted T cells, or PBMCs. Deeply sampled blood TCRbeta repertoires from subjects exposed to, actively infected with, or recovered from COVID-19 were included in the dataset. The repertoires were released in a freely available public database meant as a resource for research on the immune response to SARS-CoV-2. The samples were drawn from the first 160 participants of the ongoing ImmuneRACE study and from roughly 1,300 subjects provided by 6 global collaborators. A de-identified subject ID, COVID-19 status, age in years and sex were almost always included in the sample metadata. Where HLA class I and class II types were available, the types were taken from metadata supplied by the sample provider, not from assay-based typing. The full study reports these points: Clinical and demographic metadata were provided uncurated, with the amount varying by source and participant.

Participants in the prospective study were aged about 18 to 95 years, lived in 20 to 30 United States geographic areas, and enrolled through a virtual design. Cohort assignment in the prospective study relied on participant-reported clinical history from a screening survey and a study questionnaire. ImmuneRACE Cohort 3 recovered participants were defined by two consecutive negative NP/OP PCR tests, healthcare professional clearance, or symptom resolution. In the prospective study, mobile phlebotomists collected whole blood, serum and a nasopharyngeal or oropharyngeal swab from each participant. Over a roughly 2-month period, participants in the prospective study had the option of providing additional blood draws and questionnaires. Before DNA extraction, prospective study blood samples were shipped either frozen or at room temperature. TCRbeta CDR3 regions were amplified from genomic DNA by means of the immunoSEQ Assay, a bias-controlled multiplex PCR. The authors' analysis ran thus. Within the assay, amplification of reference gene primers was used to estimate how many nucleated cells each sample contained. To quantify the absolute abundance of each unique TCRbeta CDR3 rearrangement, sequence reads were collapsed and filtered. For each sample, productive Simpson clonality was calculated as the square root of Simpson's diversity index over productive rearrangements. What TCRdb holds here is the immuneACCESS table cut down to in-frame rearrangements. Part of the clones is not present; checked against another copy, under half of the missing clones reflect an unresolved V gene, and the others are unexplained. Clone size and the V and J calls come from that table; the DNA yielded D and trimming. The sample includes more than 200,000 clones, with approximately 86% observed a single time. The ten biggest clones cover roughly 1.6% of the sample.

Taken from cysteine to phenylalanine, the CDR3 has 15 residues. Here the CDR3 DNA is all that survives: 45 bases in frame from base 1. Based on the germline V gene, the CDR1 and CDR2 sequences are SGHTA and FQGNSA. V and J are truncated by 3 bases and 0 bases respectively, leaving an intervening sequence of 12 bases. Sequenced: PBMCs or T cells enriched from blood (not recorded which). This receptor chain uses TRBV7-2 and TRBJ2-7; the D gene identity is not certain. The TCR comes from a woman between 50 and 59 years old who had recovered from COVID-19. The sequenced DNA is TGTGCCAGCAGCTTCGGAGAGGTGGGCTCCTACGAGCAGTACTTC. It is translated as CASSFGEVGSYEQYF.